This T cell receptor beta chain was documented in a study of blood T cell repertoires in COVID-19. About the research overall: The United States, Italy and Spain supplied acute and convalescent COVID-19 samples. Nucleic acid was either cDNA or gDNA, and it came from T cells, B-cell-depleted T cells, or PBMCs.

This CDR3 has 12 residues. Trimming removed 10 bases from V and 6 bases from J; junction bases left unmatched: 5. CDR1 and CDR2 (germline): SGHAT, FQNNGV. The method was immunoSEQ multiplex PCR; TCRdb's version includes in-frame clones alone and lacks a portion of them. The table lists some 290,000 clones, over 85% of them singletons, with more than 9% in the top ten. Participants' own reports of clinical history determined their cohort assignment. Many counts were recorded for this clone. The receptor was isolated from a young woman who had recovered from COVID-19. Input material: PBMCs or T cells enriched from blood (not recorded which). J is TRBJ1-2 and V is TRBV11-2; 10 positions match TRBD1. DNA of the CDR3: TGTGCCACACAGACAGGGGGCAATGGCTACACCTTC. This translates into CATQTGGNGYTF.